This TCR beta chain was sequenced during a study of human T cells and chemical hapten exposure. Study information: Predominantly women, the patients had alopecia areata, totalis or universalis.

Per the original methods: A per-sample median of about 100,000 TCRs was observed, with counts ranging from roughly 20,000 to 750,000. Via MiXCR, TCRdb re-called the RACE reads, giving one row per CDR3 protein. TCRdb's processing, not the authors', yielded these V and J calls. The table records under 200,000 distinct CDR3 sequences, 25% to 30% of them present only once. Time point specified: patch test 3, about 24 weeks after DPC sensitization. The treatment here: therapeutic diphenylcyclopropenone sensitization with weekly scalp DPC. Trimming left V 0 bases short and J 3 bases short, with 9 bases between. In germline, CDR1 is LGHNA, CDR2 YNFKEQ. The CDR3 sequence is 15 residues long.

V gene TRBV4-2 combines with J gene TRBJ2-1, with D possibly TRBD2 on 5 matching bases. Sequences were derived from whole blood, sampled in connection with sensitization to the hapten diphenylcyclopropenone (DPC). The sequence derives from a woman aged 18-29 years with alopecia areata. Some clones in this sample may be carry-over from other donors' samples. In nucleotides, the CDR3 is TGTGCCAGCAGCCAAGATCGGGGTTTCTACAATGAGCAGTTCTTC. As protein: CASSQDRGFYNEQFF.